The clone carrying this T cell receptor beta chain was detected only a few times. What it recognizes is unknown. The ends lost 0 bases at V and 2 bases at J; junction bases unmatched: 5. Germline V lookup: CDR1 SGHDT, CDR2 YYEEEE. The CDR3 covers 15 residues. Recipients boosted at about 4 weeks or about 12 weeks are pooled. Method: immunoSEQ multiplex PCR; TCRdb's copy keeps in-frame clones and lacks some. This sample has approximately 270,000 clones, with 94% found just once. The source of the sample is a study of T cell responses to AZD1222 COVID-19 vaccine. Findings and caveats of the study: At 160-218 and 743-854, vaccine-associated CD4 TCRs were dominant, and they spanned spike. After the peak T cell response, and only then, were repertoires sampled. Reports indicate that nearly half of spike-specific TCRs are directed at unmutated variant regions.

This TCR derives from an adult who received the AZD1222 COVID-19 vaccine. V is TRBV5-6 and J is TRBJ2-7, with 7 bases identical to TRBD2. This specimen was peripheral blood, taken 28 days after the second AZD1222 dose. DNA for the CDR3: TGTGCCAGCAGCTTGGGCCCTAGCGGTACCTACGAGCAGTACTTC. It translates to CASSLGPSGTYEQYF.